The rows below give T cell receptor beta chains drawn from one sample of a study of response to subunit inactivated influenza vaccine. MiXCR, run by TCRdb on the RT-PCR reads, gives a single entry per CDR3 protein. The repertoire holds hundreds of thousands of distinct CDR3 sequences, with about 11% as singletons. The material was PBMCs from blood, obtained on the day of vaccination. The source is a man in his fifties who received an inactivated influenza vaccine. Both conserved end residues are trimmed from each CDR3.

CDR3 protein | J gene | V gene
ASSLEGGGYSPLH | TRBJ1-6 | TRBV27
ASSLNRDPIPDTQY | TRBJ2-3 | TRBV28
ASSLSSAFQETQY | TRBJ2-5 | TRBV5-1
ASSSAGGLTGANVLT | TRBJ2-6 | TRBV28
ASKRQEQETQY | TRBJ2-5 | TRBV2
ASSPELAGGDTQY | TRBJ2-3 | TRBV6-1
SVAEAGVTDTQY | TRBJ2-3 | TRBV29-1
ASSFPGGETQY | TRBJ2-5 | TRBV25-1
ASSAGTGGQPQH | TRBJ1-5 | TRBV9
ATGQGARSNQPQH | TRBJ1-5 | TRBV15